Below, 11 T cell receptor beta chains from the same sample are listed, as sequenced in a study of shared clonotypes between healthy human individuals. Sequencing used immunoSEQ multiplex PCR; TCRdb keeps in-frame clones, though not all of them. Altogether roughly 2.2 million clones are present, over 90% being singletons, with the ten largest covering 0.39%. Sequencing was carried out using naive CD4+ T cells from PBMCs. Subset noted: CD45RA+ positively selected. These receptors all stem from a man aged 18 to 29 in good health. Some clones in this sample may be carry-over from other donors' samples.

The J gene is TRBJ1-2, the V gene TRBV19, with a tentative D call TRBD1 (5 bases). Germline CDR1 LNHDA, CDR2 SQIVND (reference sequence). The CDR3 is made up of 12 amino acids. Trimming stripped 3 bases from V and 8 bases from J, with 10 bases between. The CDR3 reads CASSITGDGYTF. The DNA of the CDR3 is TGTGCCAGTAGTATCACGGGGGACGGCTACACCTTC.

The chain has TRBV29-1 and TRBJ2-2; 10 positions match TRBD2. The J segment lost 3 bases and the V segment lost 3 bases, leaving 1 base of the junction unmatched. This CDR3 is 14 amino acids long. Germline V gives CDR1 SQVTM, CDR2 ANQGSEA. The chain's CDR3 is CSVDLAGDTGELFF. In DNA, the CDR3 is TGCAGCGTTGACCTAGCGGGAGACACCGGGGAGCTGTTTTTT.

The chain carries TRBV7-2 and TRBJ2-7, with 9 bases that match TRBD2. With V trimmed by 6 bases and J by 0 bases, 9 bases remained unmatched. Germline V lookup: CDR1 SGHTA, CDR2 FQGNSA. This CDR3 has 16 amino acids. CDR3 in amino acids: CASSGGVSGSSYEQYF. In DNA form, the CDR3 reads TGTGCCAGCAGTGGCGGGGTTAGCGGGAGCTCCTACGAGCAGTACTTC.

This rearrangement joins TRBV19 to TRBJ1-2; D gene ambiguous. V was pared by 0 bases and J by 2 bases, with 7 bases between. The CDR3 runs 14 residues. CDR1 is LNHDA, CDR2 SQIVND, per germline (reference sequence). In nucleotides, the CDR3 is TGTGCCAGTAGTATAGATGTCGTCAACTATGGCTACACCTTC. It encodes CASSIDVVNYGYTF.

The DNA for the CDR3 is TGTGCCAGCAGCCACGGGAGGGGGACGCAGTATTTT. Protein product: CASSHGRGTQYF. V usage is TRBV14 and J usage is TRBJ2-3; 8 bases align to TRBD2. Germline values: CDR1 SGHDN, CDR2 FVKESK. The CDR3 totals 12 residues. V trimming: 3 bases; J trimming: 9 bases; junction bases outside the gene matches: 2.

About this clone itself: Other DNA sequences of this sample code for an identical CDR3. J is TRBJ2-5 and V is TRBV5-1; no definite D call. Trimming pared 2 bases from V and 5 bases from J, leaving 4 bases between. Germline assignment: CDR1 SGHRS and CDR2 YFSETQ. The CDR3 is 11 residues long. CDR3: CASSLLETQYF. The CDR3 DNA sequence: TGCGCCAGCAGCTTATTGGAGACCCAGTACTTC.

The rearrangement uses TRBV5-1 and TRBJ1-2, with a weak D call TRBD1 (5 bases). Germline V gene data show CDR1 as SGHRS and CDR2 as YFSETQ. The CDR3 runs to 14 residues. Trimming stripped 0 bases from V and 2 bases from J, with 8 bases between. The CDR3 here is CASSLGDLNYGYTF. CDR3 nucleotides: TGCGCCAGCAGCTTGGGGGACCTAAACTATGGCTACACCTTC.

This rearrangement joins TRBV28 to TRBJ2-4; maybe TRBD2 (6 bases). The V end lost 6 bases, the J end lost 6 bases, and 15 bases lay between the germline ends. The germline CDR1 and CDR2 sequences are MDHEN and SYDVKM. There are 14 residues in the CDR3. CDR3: CASSLGQGGNIQYF. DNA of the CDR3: TGTGCCAGCAGCCTGGGGCAGGGAGGAAACATTCAGTACTTC.

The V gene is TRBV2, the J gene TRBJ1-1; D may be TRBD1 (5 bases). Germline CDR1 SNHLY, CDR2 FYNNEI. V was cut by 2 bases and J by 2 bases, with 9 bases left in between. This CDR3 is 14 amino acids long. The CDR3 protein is CASSERGFNTEAFF. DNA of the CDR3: TGTGCCAGCAGTGAACGGGGGTTCAACACTGAAGCTTTCTTT.

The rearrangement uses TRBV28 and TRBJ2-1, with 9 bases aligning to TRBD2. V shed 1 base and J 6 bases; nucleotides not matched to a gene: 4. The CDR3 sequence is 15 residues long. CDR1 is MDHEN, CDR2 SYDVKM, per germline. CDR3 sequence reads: CASSLFGTSSNEQFF. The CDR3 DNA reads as TGTGCCAGCAGTTTATTCGGGACTAGCAGCAATGAGCAGTTCTTC.

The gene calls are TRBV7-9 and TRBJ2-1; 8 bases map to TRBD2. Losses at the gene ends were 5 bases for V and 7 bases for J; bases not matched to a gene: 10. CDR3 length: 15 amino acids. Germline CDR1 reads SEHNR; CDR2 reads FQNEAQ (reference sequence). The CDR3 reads CASSRPGLVGNEQFF. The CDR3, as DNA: TGTGCCAGCAGCCGACCGGGACTAGTAGGTAATGAGCAGTTCTTC.